These 23 T cell receptor beta chains were sequenced from one sample in a study of blood T cell repertoires in COVID-19. Profiled with immunoSEQ multiplex PCR; TCRdb holds only in-frame clones, not every one. The sample contains 250,000 to 300,000 clones, approximately 80% of which appear only once. Source material: PBMCs or T cells enriched from blood (not recorded which). These receptors were taken from a man aged 40-49 years who had been exposed to COVID-19.

CDR3: CASSYSNTGELFF. Here the CDR3 DNA reads TGTGCCAGCTCGTATTCTAACACCGGGGAGCTGTTTTTT. The rearrangement joins TRBV12-3 or TRBV12-4 to TRBJ2-2, with D unclear. With 8 bases removed from V and 2 bases from J, the gap between germline ends came to 9 bases. The CDR3 is 13 amino acids.

This clone came up once. The J gene is TRBJ2-6, the V gene TRBV7-9; D gene ambiguous. Per the germline V gene, CDR1 is SEHNR and CDR2 is FQNEAQ (reference sequence). This CDR3 has 17 residues. V shed 1 base and J shed 2 bases, with 12 bases lying between them. The CDR3 loop reads CASSLGISDTGANVLTF. As DNA, the CDR3 is TGTGCCAGCAGCTTAGGGATATCAGACACTGGGGCCAACGTCCTGACTTTC.

V gene TRBV11-2 combines with J gene TRBJ1-2; D is possibly TRBD1 (6 bases). The CDR3 length is 14 residues. CDR1 is SGHAT and CDR2 is FQNNGV in the germline V gene. V was shortened by 1 base and J by 4 bases, with 10 bases between the two germline ends. The CDR3 coding sequence is TGTGCCAGCAGCTTAGGGGCAGGGGCCTATGGCTACACCTTC. This codes for CASSLGAGAYGYTF. The full variable domain, in which reference TRBV11-2 and TRBJ1-2 provide the parts outside the CDR3, is EAGVAQSPRYKIIEKRQSVAFWCNPISGHATLYWYQQILGQGPKLLIQFQNNGVVDDSQLPKDRFSAERLKGVDSTLKIQPAKLEDSAVYLCASSLGAGAYGYTFGSGTRLTVV.

The chain combines TRBV6-5 with TRBJ1-5; the D gene is possibly TRBD1 (5 bases). Deletions cut 6 bases from V and 3 bases from J, with 15 bases between. This CDR3 spans 15 amino acids. Per germline, CDR1 MNHEY and CDR2 SVGAGI. The CDR3 sequence: CASSAMDGHNQPQHF. The DNA for the CDR3 is TGTGCCAGCAGCGCTATGGACGGACACAATCAGCCCCAGCATTTT.

J is TRBJ2-4 and V is TRBV11-2; 7 bases align to TRBD1. CDR3 length equals 15 residues. V shed 3 bases and J 6 bases; nucleotides not matched to a gene: 8. Germline-derived CDR1 and CDR2 are SGHAT and FQNNGV. In nucleotides, the CDR3 is TGTGCCAGCAGCTTCCAGGGGGTAAGGGGAAACATTCAGTACTTC. Translated, it gives CASSFQGVRGNIQYF.

This chain connects TRBV11-3 to TRBJ2-7; perhaps TRBD2 as D (6 bases). With 0 bases removed from V and 6 bases from J, the gap between germline ends came to 12 bases. Germline V gives CDR1 SGHNT, CDR2 YENEEA. The CDR3 consists of 14 residues. The CDR3 region has the DNA TGTGCCAGCAGCTTAGAGACTAGTGGTCTCGAGCAGTACTTC. It translates to CASSLETSGLEQYF.

The chain uses TRBV27 and TRBJ1-2, with D tentatively TRBD1 (5 bases). The V end was cut by 3 bases, the J end by 8 bases, with 16 bases between. The CDR3 runs 14 residues. Looked up from germline, CDR1 is MNHEY and CDR2 is SMNVEV (reference sequence). DNA of the CDR3: TGTGCCAGCAGTTTGCGTGCCCAGGGAGGGGGCTACACCTTC. Its protein is CASSLRAQGGGYTF.

This clone was seen a few times. The rearrangement links TRBV5-1 to TRBJ1-3, with a weak D call TRBD1 (5 bases). The CDR3 has 16 residues. The V and J ends lost 4 bases and 0 bases respectively, with 14 bases between them. In germline, CDR1 is SGHRS, CDR2 YFSETQ. The CDR3 DNA follows: TGCGCCAGCAGCCCCCAGGGCCCACTCTCTGGAAACACCATATATTTT. Protein sequence: CASSPQGPLSGNTIYF.

The V and J genes are TRBV19 and TRBJ1-5; tentatively, D is TRBD1 (6 bases). The V end lost 5 bases, the J end lost 7 bases, and 15 bases lay between the germline ends. The germline V gene encodes CDR1 LNHDA and CDR2 SQIVND (reference sequence). CDR3 length equals 14 residues. Written as DNA, the CDR3 is TGTGCCAGTAGTCCCTACAGGGAAAGCCAGCCCCAGCATTTT. Its protein is CASSPYRESQPQHF.

The chain recombines TRBV19 with TRBJ1-2; D uncertain. The CDR3 consists of 12 residues. Germline lookup yields CDR1 LNHDA and CDR2 SQIVND (reference sequence). The V end lost 5 bases, the J end lost 5 bases, and 9 bases lay between the germline ends. CDR3 residues: CASSSGRYGYTF. CDR3 nucleotide sequence: TGTGCCAGTAGTTCGGGGAGGTATGGCTACACCTTC.

The chain is built from TRBV2 and TRBJ1-6; D is possibly TRBD1 (5 bases). The CDR3 consists of 13 residues. The germline gives CDR1 SNHLY, CDR2 FYNNEI. V shed 1 base and J shed 8 bases, with 6 bases lying between them. CDR3 sequence reads: CASSEEGDSPLHF. The CDR3 coding sequence is TGTGCCAGCAGTGAAGAAGGGGATTCACCCCTCCACTTT.

The chain links TRBV19 to TRBJ2-1; D ambiguous. V gave up 4 bases and J gave up 4 bases, with 11 bases separating them. CDR1 LNHDA and CDR2 SQIVND come from the germline V gene (reference sequence). This CDR3 has 14 amino acids. The CDR3 reads CASSKLPEYNEQFF. The CDR3 DNA reads TGTGCCAGTAGTAAACTACCCGAATACAATGAGCAGTTCTTC. The entire variable domain, with the rest obtained from reference TRBV19 and TRBJ2-1, is as follows: DGGITQSPKYLFRKEGQNVTLSCEQNLNHDAMYWYRQDPGQGLRLIYYSQIVNDFQKGDIAEGYSVSREKKESFPLTVTSAQKNPTAFYLCASSKLPEYNEQFFGPGTRLTVL.

In DNA, the CDR3 is TGCGCCAGCAGCTTGGATAGGTGGACAAGGGTAGTTTATAGCAATCAGCCCCAGCATTTT. As protein: CASSLDRWTRVVYSNQPQHF. V and J are TRBV5-1 and TRBJ1-5, with a weak D call TRBD1 (5 bases). In germline, CDR1 is SGHRS, CDR2 YFSETQ. Deletions cut 0 bases from V and 0 bases from J, with 22 bases between. The CDR3 is made up of 20 amino acids.

This chain connects TRBV6-1 to TRBJ2-2, with 11 bases identical to TRBD2. Germline V lookup: CDR1 MNHNS, CDR2 SASEGT. This CDR3 is 18 amino acids long. The V and J ends lost 4 bases and 3 bases, in that order; junction bases with no gene match: 10. CDR3 loop: CASSAPTSGRIHTGELFF. Here the CDR3 DNA reads TGTGCCAGCAGTGCTCCAACTAGCGGGAGAATTCACACCGGGGAGCTGTTTTTT.

V gene TRBV29-1 combines with J gene TRBJ1-1; tentative D call: TRBD1 (5 bases). Trimming stripped 2 bases from V and 2 bases from J, with 6 bases between. This CDR3 has 12 amino acids. The germline gives CDR1 SQVTM, CDR2 ANQGSEA. CDR3 nucleotide sequence: TGCAGCGTTGAAAGGGGAAACACTGAAGCTTTCTTT. This gives the protein CSVERGNTEAFF.

The V and J genes are TRBV18 and TRBJ1-1; TRBD1 matches 8 bases. The ends lost 3 bases at V and 2 bases at J; junction bases unmatched: 8. Germline V gene data show CDR1 as KGHSH and CDR2 as LQKENI. This CDR3 is built from 16 residues. CDR3 in amino acids: CASSPSYRGTNTEAFF. The CDR3 bases are TGTGCCAGCTCACCCTCGTACAGGGGGACAAACACTGAAGCTTTCTTT.

The V and J genes are TRBV19 and TRBJ2-7, with 7 bases identical to TRBD1. J was trimmed by 1 base and V by 7 bases; bases with no gene match: 7. The CDR3 totals 14 residues. Germline V gene lookup returns CDR1 LNHDA and CDR2 SQIVND (reference sequence). The CDR3 DNA follows: TGTGCCAGTACCCCGCGACAGGGTTCCTACGAGCAGTACTTC. Translated, it gives CASTPRQGSYEQYF.

The rearrangement joins TRBV18 to TRBJ2-1, with 7 bases matching TRBD1. The CDR3 loop spans 16 amino acids. Germline values: CDR1 KGHSH, CDR2 LQKENI. V was pared by 0 bases and J by 7 bases, with 9 bases of the junction left unmatched. The CDR3 is CASSPPSTGILNEQFF. DNA for the CDR3: TGTGCCAGCTCACCACCCTCGACAGGGATTCTTAATGAGCAGTTCTTC. Together with reference TRBV18 and TRBJ2-1, the CDR3 gives the full variable domain: NAGVMQNPRHLVRRRGQEARLRCSPMKGHSHVYWYRQLPEEGLKFMVYLQKENIIDESGMPKERFSAEFPKEGPSILRIQQVVRGDSAAYFCASSPPSTGILNEQFFGPGTRLTVL.

This clone was counted a single time. The genes are TRBV18 and TRBJ2-3, with a tentative D call TRBD2 (6 bases). The CDR3 length is 16 residues. V lost 0 bases to trimming and J lost 5 bases, with 15 bases between them. Per germline, CDR1 KGHSH and CDR2 LQKENI. CDR3 in DNA: TGTGCCAGCTCACCACCGACCGGGGGTGGTAGAGATACGCAGTATTTT. Translation gives CASSPPTGGGRDTQYF.

The chain carries TRBV10-3 and TRBJ1-1; D call uncertain. The CDR3 covers 14 residues. The ends were cut back, 6 bases at V and 3 bases at J, with 14 bases in the middle. CDR1 and CDR2 (germline): ENHRY, SYGVKD. CDR3 sequence: CAIRKGREYTEAFF. CDR3 coding DNA: TGTGCCATCAGGAAAGGGCGGGAGTACACTGAAGCTTTCTTT.

The chain has TRBV3-1 (or the pseudogene TRBV3-2) and TRBJ2-3; no firm D call. Germline CDR1 is LGHDT and CDR2 is YNNKEL (reference sequence). The CDR3 has 15 amino acids. Deletions cut 1 base from V and 4 bases from J, with 12 bases between. As DNA, the CDR3 is TGTGCCAGCAGCCAAGTTGCAGGTATCTCAGATACGCAGTATTTT. Translated: CASSQVAGISDTQYF.

The chain joins TRBV2 to TRBJ2-7; D possibly corresponds to TRBD2 (6 bases). Germline V CDR1 and CDR2: SNHLY, FYNNEI. V lost 5 bases, J lost 9 bases, and 14 bases lay in between. The CDR3 extends over 12 amino acids. As DNA, the CDR3 is TGTGCCAGCAGTCACTACACGGGAGTGCAGTACTTC. This sequence encodes CASSHYTGVQYF.

The chain has TRBV7-9 and TRBJ1-5, with 11 bases aligning to TRBD1. The V segment lost 3 bases and the J segment 4 bases; nucleotides outside the gene matches: 2. Germline assignment: CDR1 SEHNR and CDR2 FQNEAQ (reference sequence). This CDR3 is built from 15 residues. The CDR3 DNA reads as TGTGCCAGCAGCTTTGGGACAGGGGGGAATCAGCCCCAGCATTTT. Protein sequence: CASSFGTGGNQPQHF.